This TCR beta chain appears in the sequencing data of a study of blood T cell repertoires in COVID-19. Looked up from germline, CDR1 is MDHEN and CDR2 is SYDVKM. The length of the CDR3 is 15 residues. Trimming pared 6 bases from V and 1 base from J, leaving 13 bases between. Study processing details: Cell counts per sample came from amplifying reference gene primers. The repertoire was sequenced with immunoSEQ multiplex PCR; TCRdb's copy has only in-frame clones and lacks some. Clone size and the V and J calls come from that table; the DNA yielded D and trimming. Among about 230,000 clones listed, approximately 87% were seen once.

The gene calls are TRBV28 and TRBJ1-5; no clear D. The clonotype was recovered from a woman in her 70s with active or convalescent COVID-19. Sequencing was done on a sample of peripheral blood. CDR3 nucleotide sequence: TGTGCCAGCAGCCTAGGTGGTGGAAGCAATCAGCCCCAGCATTTT. It yields the protein CASSLGGGSNQPQHF.